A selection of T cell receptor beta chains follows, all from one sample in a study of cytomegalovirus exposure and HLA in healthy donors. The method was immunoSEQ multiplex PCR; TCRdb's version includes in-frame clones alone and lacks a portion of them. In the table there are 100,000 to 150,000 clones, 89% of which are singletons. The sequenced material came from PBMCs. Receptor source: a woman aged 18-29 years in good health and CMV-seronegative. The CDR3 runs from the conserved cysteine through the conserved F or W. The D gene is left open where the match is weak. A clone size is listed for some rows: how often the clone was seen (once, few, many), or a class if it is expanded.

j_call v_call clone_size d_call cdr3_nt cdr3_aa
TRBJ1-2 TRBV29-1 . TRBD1 TGCAGCGTTGTCGACAGGGTGGGTGGCTACACCTTC CSVVDRVGGYTF
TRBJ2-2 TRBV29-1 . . TGCAGCGTTGGCAGGGTGGACACCGGGGAGCTGTTTTTT CSVGRVDTGELFF
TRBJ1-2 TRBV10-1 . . TGCGCCGGCCAAGAGGGGAACAGGGATGGCTACACCTTC CAGQEGNRDGYTF
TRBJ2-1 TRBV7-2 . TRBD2 TGTGCCAGCAGCACCCGGACTAGCGGACCCAATGAGCAGTTCTTC CASSTRTSGPNEQFF
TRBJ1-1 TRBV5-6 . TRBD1 TGTGCCAGCAGCTTGGCCTTCGGACAGGGGAGGGCTGAAGCTTTCTTT CASSLAFGQGRAEAFF
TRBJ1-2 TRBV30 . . TGTGCCTGGAGTGGAATAGTAGAGTACACCTTC CAWSGIVEYTF
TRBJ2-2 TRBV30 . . TGTGCCTGGAGTTCAACAGGGAACACCGGGGAGCTGTTTTTT CAWSSTGNTGELFF
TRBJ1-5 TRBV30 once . TGTGCCTGGAGTTCGTCCGGGACAATCCACCTTAATAGCAATCAGCCCCAGCATTTT CAWSSSGTIHLNSNQPQHF
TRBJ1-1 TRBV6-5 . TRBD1 TGTGCCAGCAAAATACGCCAGGGGGCATGGACTGAAGCTTTCTTT CASKIRQGAWTEAFF
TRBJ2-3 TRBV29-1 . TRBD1 TGCAGCGTTGGGGGGACAGCAGGGTCGGATACGCAGTATTTT CSVGGTAGSDTQYF
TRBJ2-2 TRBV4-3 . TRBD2 TGCGCCAGCAGGACCGGGACAGGAGGGACTAGCGGGATAAAGAGGGAGCTGTTTTTT CASRTGTGGTSGIKRELFF
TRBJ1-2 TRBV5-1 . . TGCGCCAGCAGCCCTGACAGCTATGGCTACACCTTC CASSPDSYGYTF
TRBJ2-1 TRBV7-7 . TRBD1 TGTGCCAGCAGGGATCCAGGGGGCAGTTTGAATGAGCAGTTCTTC CASRDPGGSLNEQFF
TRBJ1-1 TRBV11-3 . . TGTGCCAGCAGCCCAGGGACAACGAACACTGAAGCTTTCTTT CASSPGTTNTEAFF
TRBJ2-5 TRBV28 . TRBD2 TGTGCCATCCTTAGCGGGAGGGTAGAGACCCAGTACTTC CAILSGRVETQYF
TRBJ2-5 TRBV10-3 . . TGTGCCATCGGTGGCGAGGAAGAGACCCAGTACTTC CAIGGEEETQYF
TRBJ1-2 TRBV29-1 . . TGCAGCGTTGTGGGGGCCTATGGCTACACCTTC CSVVGAYGYTF